This T cell receptor (beta chain) was captured in a study of control samples from healthy donors and cancer patients. V shed 1 base and J shed 8 bases, with 6 bases lying between them. CDR3 length: 13 residues. Per the germline V gene, CDR1 is SGHVS and CDR2 is FNYEAQ. A few counts support this clone. The repertoire was sequenced with immunoSEQ multiplex PCR; TCRdb's copy has only in-frame clones and lacks some. The sample lists nearly 40,000 clones; about 90% were seen once. The specimen sequenced was blood. V is TRBV7-6 and J is TRBJ1-6; D remains unclear. This clonotype was obtained from a woman in her fifties or sixties in good health. CDR3 amino acids: CASSLESDSPLHF. As DNA, the CDR3 is TGTGCCAGCAGCTTAGAGTCCGATTCACCCCTCCACTTT. The variable domain in full, completed from reference TRBV7-6 and TRBJ1-6, reads GAGVSQSPRYKVTKRGQDVALRCDPISGHVSLYWYRQALGQGPEFLTYFNYEAQQDKSGLPNDRFSAERPEGSISTLTIQRTEQRDSAMYRCASSLESDSPLHFGNGTRLTVT.